One and the same sample provided the 30 T cell receptor beta chains below, sequenced in a study of T cell responses to AZD1222 COVID-19 vaccine. Data came from immunoSEQ multiplex PCR; TCRdb stores just in-frame clones and leaves some out. The data hold 150,000 to 200,000 clones, with almost 95% observed a single time. The source material was peripheral blood, sampled on day 0 of AZD1222 vaccination. The receptors were gathered from an adult in good health.

The rearrangement links TRBV28 to TRBJ1-3; no firm D call. Per the germline V gene, CDR1 is MDHEN and CDR2 is SYDVKM. The CDR3 is 16 residues long. Trimming shortened V by 3 bases and J by 4 bases, and 16 bases separated the two germline ends. CDR3 protein: CASSLWGLGSGNTIYF. CDR3 bases: TGTGCCAGCAGTTTGTGGGGTCTTGGTTCGGGAAACACCATATATTTT.

CDR3 residues: CASSEGEEGYGYTF. DNA of the CDR3: TGTGCCAGCAGCGAAGGGGAAGAGGGCTATGGCTACACCTTC. This chain links TRBV6-2 or TRBV6-3 with TRBJ1-2; tentative D call: TRBD1 (5 bases). The V and J ends lost 6 bases and 4 bases respectively, with 15 bases between them. Germline CDR1 and CDR2: MNHEY and SVGEGT. The CDR3 extends over 14 amino acids.

The gene calls are TRBV5-1 and TRBJ2-2; D is undetermined. This CDR3 contains 15 residues. V was pared by 5 bases and J by 0 bases, with 11 bases between. Germline CDR1 and CDR2: SGHRS and YFSETQ. The CDR3 nucleotides are TGCGCCAGCAGGATCGGCACGGCGAACACCGGGGAGCTGTTTTTT. Translating gives CASRIGTANTGELFF.

The chain recombines TRBV19 with TRBJ1-5; 11 nucleotides match TRBD1. The germline V gene encodes CDR1 LNHDA and CDR2 SQIVND (reference sequence). This CDR3 is 17 amino acids long. The junction had 6 bases not matched to a gene; V was cut back by 5 bases and J by 0 bases. The CDR3 coding sequence is TGTGCCAGTAGTCCCTGGACAGGGGGCGGTAGCAATCAGCCCCAGCATTTT. Translation: CASSPWTGGGSNQPQHF.

This chain links TRBV6-5 with TRBJ2-2; 7 positions match TRBD1. V lost 6 bases and J lost 6; bases outside the gene matches: 10. There are 15 residues in the CDR3. Germline V gene sequence: CDR1 MNHEY, CDR2 SVGAGI. The CDR3 region is CASRPTGIRSGELFF. Written as DNA, the CDR3 is TGTGCCAGCAGACCGACAGGGATCAGGTCCGGGGAGCTGTTTTTT.

The V and J genes are TRBV7-6 and TRBJ2-5; unclear D gene. Between the trimmed V and J ends, which lost 2 bases and 0 bases, there was a span of 1 base. The CDR3 is made up of 12 amino acids. Germline V CDR1 and CDR2: SGHVS, FNYEAQ. This chain's CDR3 is CASSLNQETQYF. CDR3 bases: TGTGCCAGCAGCTTAAACCAAGAGACCCAGTACTTC.

The genes are TRBV6-1 and TRBJ1-5; 8 bases agree with TRBD1. The CDR3 spans 16 residues. Germline lookup yields CDR1 MNHNS and CDR2 SASEGT. V lost 2 bases and J lost 2; bases outside the gene matches: 5. The CDR3 nucleotides read TGTGCCAGCAGTGAAACCCCAGGGGGCCGCAATCAGCCCCAGCATTTT. Translating gives CASSETPGGRNQPQHF.

V gene TRBV18 combines with J gene TRBJ1-3; D is perhaps TRBD1 (5 bases). The CDR3 extends over 16 amino acids. The germline V gene has CDR1 KGHSH and CDR2 LQKENI. V shed 2 bases and J shed 0 bases, with 11 bases lying between them. The CDR3: CASSPWGVVSGNTIYF. The CDR3 DNA sequence: TGTGCCAGCTCACCATGGGGGGTCGTCTCTGGAAACACCATATATTTT. The entire variable domain, with the rest obtained from reference TRBV18 and TRBJ1-3, is as follows: NAGVMQNPRHLVRRRGQEARLRCSPMKGHSHVYWYRQLPEEGLKFMVYLQKENIIDESGMPKERFSAEFPKEGPSILRIQQVVRGDSAAYFCASSPWGVVSGNTIYFGEGSWLTVV.

V gene TRBV19 combines with J gene TRBJ1-1; tentatively, D is TRBD1 (5 bases). Germline CDR1 reads LNHDA; CDR2 reads SQIVND (reference sequence). The V end lost 5 bases, the J end lost 0 bases, and 10 bases lay between the germline ends. The CDR3 length is 14 residues. The CDR3 coding sequence is TGTGCCAGTAGTCTCCGGGGGGTGAACACTGAAGCTTTCTTT. It codes for CASSLRGVNTEAFF.

V gene TRBV9 combines with J gene TRBJ2-1, with D tentatively TRBD2 (6 bases). Germline CDR1 reads SGDLS; CDR2 reads YYNGEE. Trimming took off 1 base at V and 2 bases at J, with 19 bases between the two ends. There are 18 residues in the CDR3. Here the CDR3 reads CASSVLPVSGVTYNEQFF. The CDR3 DNA is TGTGCCAGCAGCGTACTACCGGTGTCGGGAGTAACCTACAATGAGCAGTTCTTC.

This clone came up once. The rearrangement joins TRBV7-8 to TRBJ2-4; 8 bases are shared with TRBD1. CDR1 is SGHVS, CDR2 FQNEAQ, per germline. The J segment lost 8 bases and the V segment lost 5 bases, leaving 8 bases of the junction unmatched. CDR3 length equals 14 residues. The CDR3 protein is CASSHWTGWDIQYF. CDR3 bases: TGTGCCAGCAGCCATTGGACAGGGTGGGACATTCAGTACTTC.

This chain connects TRBV5-4 to TRBJ2-1, with a possible D match to TRBD1 (6 bases). Germline CDR1 and CDR2: SGHNT and YYREEE (reference sequence). The V gene lost 1 base and the J gene lost 6 bases, with 8 bases spanning the gap. CDR3 length: 13 residues. This chain's CDR3 is CASSLRGSNEQFF. DNA of the CDR3: TGTGCCAGCAGCTTGAGGGGGAGCAATGAGCAGTTCTTC.

J is TRBJ2-1 and V is TRBV11-1; 7 nucleotides line up with TRBD2. The CDR3 contains 16 residues. Germline loops: CDR1 SGHAT, CDR2 FQDESV (reference sequence). The junction had 7 bases not matched to a gene; V was cut back by 1 base and J by 4 bases. The CDR3 DNA reads as TGTGCCAGCAGCTTAGGTTCTGGGGGAGGGTACAATGAGCAGTTCTTC. This codes for CASSLGSGGGYNEQFF.

V gene TRBV24-1 combines with J gene TRBJ1-5, with no clear D. Germline CDR1 and CDR2: KGHDR and SFDVKD. The V and J ends lost 4 bases and 3 bases respectively, with 9 bases between them. This CDR3 region has 14 residues. The CDR3 nucleotides are TGTGCCACCAGTGACTACAGCTACAATCAGCCCCAGCATTTT. It translates to CATSDYSYNQPQHF.

This clone turned up a few times. The V and J genes are TRBV24-1 and TRBJ1-2, with 9 bases fitting TRBD1. In germline, CDR1 is KGHDR, CDR2 SFDVKD. The CDR3 is made up of 14 amino acids. Trimming at V came to 4 bases and at J to 7 bases, leaving 6 bases not matched to a gene. CDR3 nucleotides: TGTGCCACCAGTGAGGGGGGGACAGGGCTTGGCTACACCTTC. Its translation is CATSEGGTGLGYTF.

This chain links TRBV7-6 with TRBJ2-3, with D perhaps TRBD2 (6 bases). The germline V and J ends were trimmed by 1 base and 3 bases, with 11 bases remaining between them. Germline CDR1 and CDR2: SGHVS and FNYEAQ. The CDR3 has 15 residues. In DNA form, the CDR3 reads TGTGCCAGCAGCTTAGGTTGGAGGGGTACAGATACGCAGTATTTT. This sequence encodes CASSLGWRGTDTQYF. Full variable domain (outside the CDR3, taken from reference TRBV7-6 and TRBJ2-3): GAGVSQSPRYKVTKRGQDVALRCDPISGHVSLYWYRQALGQGPEFLTYFNYEAQQDKSGLPNDRFSAERPEGSISTLTIQRTEQRDSAMYRCASSLGWRGTDTQYFGPGTRLTVL.

As for this clone: A junction end diverges from the germline sequence, so it may reflect a read error. This chain links TRBV10-3 with TRBJ1-2, with D maybe TRBD1 (6 bases). The V gene's germline CDR1 is ENHRY and CDR2 SYGVKD. This CDR3 region has 13 residues. The DNA of the CDR3 is TGTGCCATCAGTGAAAGTATGTTGGACAGCCCGGCCTTC. As protein: CAISESMLDSPAF.

The chain uses TRBV5-5 and TRBJ2-7; TRBD2 matches at 7 bases. The CDR3 is 16 amino acids. Germline CDR1 SGHKS, CDR2 YYEKEE (reference sequence). V was clipped by 2 bases and J by 5 bases; unmatched bases: 13. The CDR3 sequence is CASSFFLAALRDEQYF. The CDR3 region has the DNA TGTGCCAGCAGCTTTTTTCTAGCGGCGCTCCGTGACGAGCAGTACTTC.

The chain uses TRBV30 and TRBJ2-1; TRBD2 matches at 10 bases. The V gene end was trimmed by 4 bases and the J gene end by 4 bases; junction bases not matched to a gene: 7. The length of the CDR3 is 15 residues. Looked up from germline, CDR1 is GTSNPN and CDR2 is SVGIG (reference sequence). CDR3 bases: TGTGCCTGGAACCCGACTAGCGGGTTGTACAATGAGCAGTTCTTC. Protein sequence: CAWNPTSGLYNEQFF.

The chain recombines TRBV5-8 with TRBJ1-5, with D possibly matching TRBD1 (6 bases). Germline V lookup: CDR1 SGHTS, CDR2 YDEGEE. CDR3 length: 14 amino acids. V was pared by 5 bases and J by 3 bases, with 12 bases between. The CDR3 DNA reads as TGTGCCAGCAGTTGGGGACAACCCAATCAGCCCCAGCATTTT. It encodes CASSWGQPNQPQHF.

The CDR3 DNA reads as TGTGCCAGCAGCTTGGGGGCGGGGGCCGAGGTGCAGTTCTTC. The encoded protein is CASSLGAGAEVQFF. J is TRBJ2-1 and V is TRBV5-4, with D perhaps matching TRBD2 (7 bases). CDR1 is SGHNT and CDR2 is YYREEE in the germline V gene (reference sequence). This CDR3 is built from 14 residues. V lost 0 bases and J 12 bases, leaving 16 bases between the germline ends.

The rearrangement joins TRBV5-1 to TRBJ2-2; D tentatively fits TRBD1 or TRBD2 (5 bases each). The ends were cut back, 1 base at V and 4 bases at J, with 8 bases in the middle. Germline CDR1 SGHRS, CDR2 YFSETQ. The CDR3 runs to 14 residues. DNA for the CDR3: TGCGCCAGCAGCTTGACGGGACCCACCGGGGAGCTGTTTTTT. This encodes CASSLTGPTGELFF.

This rearrangement joins TRBV29-1 to TRBJ2-7, with D perhaps TRBD2 (5 bases). CDR1 is SQVTM and CDR2 is ANQGSEA in the germline V gene. Trimming pared 6 bases from V and 1 base from J, leaving 13 bases between. The CDR3 consists of 13 residues. CDR3 amino acids: CSVGSKVSYEQYF. In DNA, the CDR3 is TGCAGCGTGGGGAGTAAAGTGTCCTACGAGCAGTACTTC.

The rearrangement links TRBV29-1 to TRBJ2-1; TRBD2 matches 9 bases. With 2 bases clipped from V and 10 bases from J, the junction kept 9 bases outside the gene matches. Per the germline V gene, CDR1 is SQVTM and CDR2 is ANQGSEA. This CDR3 contains 14 residues. The chain's CDR3 is CSVESRREGWEQFF. CDR3 bases: TGCAGCGTTGAATCCCGGCGGGAGGGGTGGGAGCAGTTCTTC.

With regard to this clone: The identical CDR3 is also encoded by other nucleotide sequences in the sample. The chain links TRBV30 to TRBJ2-7; 9 bases agree with TRBD1. In germline, CDR1 is GTSNPN, CDR2 SVGIG (reference sequence). J was trimmed by 3 bases and V by 2 bases; bases with no gene match: 2. This CDR3 is 13 amino acids long. As DNA, the CDR3 is TGTGCCTGGAGTCCGGGACAGGGCTACGAGCAGTACTTC. Protein product: CAWSPGQGYEQYF.

The rearrangement joins TRBV28 to TRBJ1-5; 7 bases are a match to TRBD1. The germline CDR1 and CDR2 sequences are MDHEN and SYDVKM. V shed 7 bases, J shed 7 bases, and the junction held 7 bases outside the gene matches. The CDR3 is 13 residues long. The CDR3 region is CASTRQGRQPQHF. CDR3 in DNA: TGTGCCAGCACGCGACAGGGCCGCCAGCCCCAGCATTTT.

V usage is TRBV28 and J usage is TRBJ1-5, with D unclear. The germline V gene encodes CDR1 MDHEN and CDR2 SYDVKM. Trimming cost V 8 bases and J 3 bases, with 14 bases left between them. The CDR3 consists of 14 residues. CDR3: CASDPRAPNQPQHF. The CDR3 DNA follows: TGTGCCAGCGACCCTCGGGCTCCCAATCAGCCCCAGCATTTT.

The count of this clone is one. The V and J genes are TRBV5-6 and TRBJ1-2; 7 nucleotides line up with TRBD1. V was pared by 0 bases and J by 13 bases, with 9 bases of the junction left unmatched. Germline V gene data show CDR1 as SGHDT and CDR2 as YYEEEE. The CDR3 is 13 residues long. CDR3: CASSLVAGGRLTF. CDR3 sequence (DNA): TGTGCCAGCAGCTTGGTAGCAGGGGGGCGGCTCACCTTC. Together with reference TRBV5-6 and TRBJ1-2, the CDR3 gives the full variable domain: DAGVTQSPTHLIKTRGQQVTLRCSPKSGHDTVSWYQQALGQGPQFIFQYYEEEERQRGNFPDRFSGHQFPNYSSELNVNALLLGDSALYLCASSLVAGGRLTFGSGTRLTVV.

This chain connects TRBV6-5 to TRBJ1-5; 10 bases fit TRBD1. From germline, CDR1 is MNHEY and CDR2 SVGAGI. V lost 6 bases, J lost 6 bases, and 8 bases stayed unmatched. The CDR3 runs to 15 residues. This CDR3 reads CASSLDRGRSQPQHF. The CDR3, as DNA: TGTGCCAGCAGCCTAGACAGGGGGCGAAGTCAGCCCCAGCATTTT.

CDR3 coding DNA: TGTGCCAGCAGCTTAGCTGCCCAGAGGAACACTGAAGCTTTCTTT. Amino acid sequence: CASSLAAQRNTEAFF. The rearrangement joins TRBV7-8 to TRBJ1-1; the D is unclear. The germline gives CDR1 SGHVS, CDR2 FQNEAQ. The length of the CDR3 is 15 residues. Trimming stripped 0 bases from V and 1 base from J, with 9 bases between.